This TCR beta chain appears in the sequencing data of a study of blood T cell repertoires in COVID-19. Assay used: immunoSEQ multiplex PCR; TCRdb lists only in-frame clones, some missing. Among about 65,000 clones listed, over 85% were seen once. Trimming shortened V by 6 bases and J by 0 bases, and 8 bases separated the two germline ends. Germline V lookup: CDR1 LGHDT, CDR2 YNNKEL (reference sequence). There are 13 residues in the CDR3. This TCR came from a man in his 70s with active COVID-19. Sequences were obtained from peripheral blood. The chain is built from TRBV3-1 (or the pseudogene TRBV3-2) and TRBJ1-1; no reliable D call. The CDR3 loop reads CASSSTVNTEAFF. DNA of the CDR3: TGTGCCAGCAGTTCAACAGTGAACACTGAAGCTTTCTTT.